A selection of T cell receptor beta chains follows, all from one sample in a study of T cell repertoires in cytomegalovirus infection. No antigen has been identified for these receptors. In TCRdb, the reads were re-called with MiXCR into one record per CDR3 protein. The top ten clones hold around an eighth of a sample with roughly 920,000 distinct CDR3 sequences, around 29% of them seen once. Specimen: cultured CD8+ T cells from PBMCs, collected from culture after CMV antigen stimulation. These receptors originate from a human donor in good health (CMV status not recorded). Some clones in this sample may be carry-over from other donors' samples. Both conserved end residues are part of each CDR3. Fields, in order: clone size, J gene, D gene, V gene, CDR3 DNA, CDR3 protein. D genes are given only for firm matches. The size field is filled for only some rows; it gives once, few, many or a size class.

-,TRBJ2-4,-,TRBV27,TGTGCCAGCAGACCAGACTTCCTCCTGGCCAAAAACATTCAGTACTTC,CASRPDFLLAKNIQYF
-,TRBJ1-2,-,TRBV13,TGTGCCAGCAGCCAGGACACGGACTATGGCTACACCTTC,CASSQDTDYGYTF
-,TRBJ1-6,-,TRBV7-9,TGTGCCAGCAGCTTAGAAAACCCATCCTATAATTCACCCCTCCACTTT,CASSLENPSYNSPLHF
once,TRBJ2-7,-,TRBV7-6,TGTGCCAGCAGTCCAGCGGTCCAGGGGAGGCACGAGCAGTACTTC,CASSPAVQGRHEQYF
-,TRBJ1-5,-,TRBV2,TGTGCCAGCAGCCCGCGGGCAGGCAATCAGCCCCAGCATTTT,CASSPRAGNQPQHF
few,TRBJ2-7,-,TRBV7-9,TGTGCCAGCAGCTTAAACAGGGCGGAGCAGTACTTC,CASSLNRAEQYF
-,TRBJ2-3,-,TRBV5-1,TGCGCCACCGACCTGGGCCCCGGGGGTCGGAGCACAGATACGCAGTATTTT,CATDLGPGGRSTDTQYF
-,TRBJ2-5,TRBD1,TRBV2,TGTGCCATCCCTAACGGCGTCGGGACAGAAGAGACCCAGTACTTC,CAIPNGVGTEETQYF
-,TRBJ2-6,-,TRBV29-1,TGCAGCGTTGTAGGGGCGCCAGGCTCTGGGGCCAACGTCCTGACTTTC,CSVVGAPGSGANVLTF
many,TRBJ2-6,-,TRBV19,TGTGCCAGTAGTATTGGCTCTGGGGCCAACGTCCTGACTTTC,CASSIGSGANVLTF
-,TRBJ2-1,TRBD2,TRBV12-3/TRBV12-4,TGTGCCAGCAGTCCTTGGCGGGGGGGCAACAATGAGCAGTTCTTC,CASSPWRGGNNEQFF
-,TRBJ2-3,TRBD1,TRBV12-3/TRBV12-4,TGTGCCAGCAGCTCCCGGGACAGGGGATTTCCTAGCACAGATACGCAGTATTTT,CASSSRDRGFPSTDTQYF
-,TRBJ1-3,-,TRBV11-3,TGTGCCAGCAGCCCGGACACCCAGGCCGGAAACACCATATATTTT,CASSPDTQAGNTIYF
few,TRBJ2-7,-,TRBV6-2/TRBV6-3,TGTGCCAGCAGTTACTCTTCTCAGGGGCGCAGGTACGAGCAGTACTTC,CASSYSSQGRRYEQYF
-,TRBJ2-7,-,TRBV6-5,TGTGCCAGCAGTTACTCGTGGCCCGCGTACGAGCAGTACTTC,CASSYSWPAYEQYF
-,TRBJ2-1,TRBD1,TRBV27,TGTGCCAGCAGAGCCGGGACAGCATCCTACAATGAGCAGTTCTTC,CASRAGTASYNEQFF
many,TRBJ2-5,-,TRBV20-1,TGCAGTGCTAGTTTCCGGGGGGCCAATATGGTTTTACGAGAGACCCAGTACTTC,CSASFRGANMVLRETQYF
-,TRBJ1-5,-,TRBV7-9,TGTGCCAGCAGCTTAGGCCGGATCCACAATCAGCCCCAGCATTTT,CASSLGRIHNQPQHF
many,TRBJ1-5,TRBD1,TRBV20-1,TGCAGTGCTAGTAGGCGCTTAGGGCGATACCGGGACAGGGGGAGCCAGCCCCAGCATTTT,CSASRRLGRYRDRGSQPQHF
-,TRBJ2-1,-,TRBV15,TGTGCCACCAGCAGGTCTGAGGACAATGAGCAGTTCTTC,CATSRSEDNEQFF
once,TRBJ1-3,-,TRBV20-1,TGCAGTGCTACAACCGGGTATAGGGCTGGAAACACCATATATTTT,CSATTGYRAGNTIYF
-,TRBJ1-1,-,TRBV7-2,TGTGCCAGCAGCTTATCTCGGACAGCGAACACTGAAGCTTTCTTT,CASSLSRTANTEAFF
-,TRBJ1-2,TRBD1,TRBV20-1,TGCAGTGCAACCTCCTATGACAGGGGCTATGGCTACACCTTC,CSATSYDRGYGYTF
-,TRBJ2-5,-,TRBV7-9,TGTGCCAGCAGCTTTCTCGGGACATCCCTACAAGAGACCCAGTACTTC,CASSFLGTSLQETQYF
few,TRBJ2-1,TRBD1,TRBV7-6,TGTGCCAGCAGCCAATACCGGGACAGGGCCAATGAGCAGTTCTTC,CASSQYRDRANEQFF
many,TRBJ2-5,TRBD2,TRBV27,TGTGCCAGCAGTTTAGCGGGGGGCGGGGGGGAGACCCAGTACTTC,CASSLAGGGGETQYF
-,TRBJ2-2,-,TRBV5-8,TGTGCCAGCAGCTTGGACTGGGACCCGAACACCGGGGAGCTGTTTTTT,CASSLDWDPNTGELFF
-,TRBJ2-7,TRBD1,TRBV5-1,TGCGCCAGCTGGAGGGGGACAGGGTCCTACGAGCAGTACTTC,CASWRGTGSYEQYF
-,TRBJ2-5,-,TRBV7-3,TGTGCCAGCAGCTTAACGCGGGCTACACGGGAGACCCAGTACTTC,CASSLTRATRETQYF
few,TRBJ2-5,-,TRBV15,TGTGCCACCAGCAGAGGAGAGGGATCGGAGACCCAGTACTTC,CATSRGEGSETQYF
few,TRBJ1-5,-,TRBV12-3/TRBV12-4,TGTGCCAGCAGTTTCGCCCCAGGGGATCCCAATCAGCCCCAGCATTTT,CASSFAPGDPNQPQHF
few,TRBJ2-1,TRBD2,TRBV7-2,TGTGCCCAGCGGTTCGGTCCGGGGGGCTCCTACAATGAGCAGTTCTTC,CAQRFGPGGSYNEQFF
few,TRBJ2-5,-,TRBV27,TGTGCCAGCAGTTTATCTAGATGGGAGACCCAGTACTTC,CASSLSRWETQYF
few,TRBJ2-2,-,TRBV12-3/TRBV12-4,TGTGCCAGCAGTTTAGGCCCCGGACCTGGGGAGCTGTTTTTT,CASSLGPGPGELFF
few,TRBJ2-3,-,TRBV27,TGTGCCAGCAGTTTATCACCCACCTGGGCTAGCACAGATACGCAGTATTTT,CASSLSPTWASTDTQYF
-,TRBJ1-2,-,TRBV14,TGTGCCAGCAGCGGACCCAGGGGCAAAGCTAACTATGGCTACACCTTC,CASSGPRGKANYGYTF
-,TRBJ2-5,-,TRBV7-6,TGTGCCAGCAAGGCGGTGGGGGAGTCTCAAGAGACCCAGTACTTC,CASKAVGESQETQYF
-,TRBJ2-1,-,TRBV6-6,TGTGCCAACATTACGATGTGGAGGATCAATGAGCAGTTCTTC,CANITMWRINEQFF
-,TRBJ2-7,TRBD2,TRBV4-1,TGCGCCAGCAGCCTTGGACTAGCGGGCTTCTACGAGCAGTACTTC,CASSLGLAGFYEQYF
few,TRBJ2-5,-,TRBV28,TGTGCCAGCGAGCGCAGGCCCCCGCAAGAGACCCAGTACTTC,CASERRPPQETQYF
few,TRBJ1-6,TRBD1,TRBV4-3,TGCGCCAGCAGCCAACAAGGACAGGGCCTTTCACCCCTCCACTTT,CASSQQGQGLSPLHF
-,TRBJ1-2,-,TRBV10-3,TGTGCCATCTGGAGGGCGGACTATGGCTACACCTTC,CAIWRADYGYTF
-,TRBJ1-2,-,TRBV20-1,TGCAGTGCTAGAGGGGGGGCGGACCCCTATGGCTACACCTTC,CSARGGADPYGYTF
-,TRBJ2-1,-,TRBV27,TGTGCCAGCAGTTTTTATCCCCGGACAGATGACAATGAGCAGTTCTTC,CASSFYPRTDDNEQFF
-,TRBJ1-1,-,TRBV6-1,TGTGCCAGCAGTGAAATCGTGCGAGCTGAAGCTTTCTTT,CASSEIVRAEAFF
few,TRBJ2-5,-,TRBV6-1,TGTGCCAGCAGTGAGGCGGGACAGCAAGAGACCCAGTACTTC,CASSEAGQQETQYF
-,TRBJ1-2,-,TRBV20-1,TGCAGTGCTAGTGGGGGCAGTTCTGTGATGGACTATGGCTACACCTTC,CSASGGSSVMDYGYTF
once,TRBJ2-2,TRBD2,TRBV2,TGTGCCAGCAGTGCACACAGCGGGGGGGCAGTGAACACCGGGGAGCTGTTTTTT,CASSAHSGGAVNTGELFF